These 29 T cell receptor beta chains share one sample of origin, sequenced in a study of blood T cell repertoires in COVID-19. Assay: immunoSEQ multiplex PCR; the TCRdb copy retains only in-frame clones and omits some. The sample yields about 160,000 clones, approximately 91% seen once. Sequenced: peripheral blood. The receptors here all came from a man aged 18-30 years with acute or convalescent COVID-19.

The J gene is TRBJ1-1, the V gene TRBV6-6; 7 nucleotides line up with TRBD1. Per the germline V gene, CDR1 is MNHNY and CDR2 is SVGAGI (reference sequence). This CDR3 is built from 15 residues. V gave up 6 bases and J gave up 3 bases; unmatched junction bases: 10. The CDR3 reads CASSPGKGAYTEAFF. CDR3 in DNA: TGTGCCAGCAGCCCAGGGAAGGGGGCTTACACTGAAGCTTTCTTT.

V gene TRBV6-6 combines with J gene TRBJ1-1; D is perhaps TRBD1 (5 bases). V was clipped by 5 bases and J by 1 base, with 14 bases between them. Looked up from germline, CDR1 is MNHNY and CDR2 is SVGAGI (reference sequence). The CDR3 has 15 amino acids. CDR3 coding DNA: TGTGCCAGCAGTCATCCGGGGCGGGGGAACACTGAAGCTTTCTTT. Translated: CASSHPGRGNTEAFF.

CDR3 sequence (DNA): TGTGCCAGCAGGGGCGCTCGGGGGTGGGAGACCCAGTACTTC. Protein product: CASRGARGWETQYF. This chain links TRBV6-5 with TRBJ2-5; tentative D call: TRBD2 (6 bases). V was pared by 6 bases and J by 5 bases, with 16 bases between. The CDR3 spans 14 residues. Germline V gene sequence: CDR1 MNHEY, CDR2 SVGAGI.

The chain carries TRBV23-1 and TRBJ2-2, with 14 bases matching TRBD2. TRBV23-1 is marked as an open reading frame, function uncertain. The CDR3 has 15 amino acids. V lost 9 bases to trimming and J lost 5 bases; unmatched junction nucleotides: 5. The CDR3 protein is CARLGLAGGTGELFF. The CDR3 DNA is TGCGCCAGATTAGGACTAGCGGGAGGAACCGGGGAGCTGTTTTTT.

The J gene is TRBJ1-5, the V gene TRBV10-3; 10 positions match TRBD1. The V gene's germline CDR1 is ENHRY and CDR2 SYGVKD. V lost 5 bases to trimming and J lost 3 bases; unmatched junction nucleotides: 4. The CDR3 loop spans 15 amino acids. The CDR3 DNA sequence: TGTGCCATCAGTCCGGGACAGGGGATCAATCAGCCCCAGCATTTT. Its translation is CAISPGQGINQPQHF.

The chain recombines TRBV2 with TRBJ1-3; possibly TRBD1 for D (6 bases). Germline CDR1 SNHLY, CDR2 FYNNEI. The V and J ends lost 6 bases and 2 bases respectively, with 11 bases between them. This CDR3 region has 14 residues. CDR3 residues: CASRTGQPGNTIYF. CDR3 DNA sequence: TGTGCCAGCAGGACGGGACAACCTGGAAACACCATATATTTT.

The chain employs TRBV13 and TRBJ2-2, with 7 bases fitting TRBD2. This CDR3 spans 15 amino acids. The V segment lost 5 bases and the J segment 2 bases; nucleotides outside the gene matches: 5. Germline-derived CDR1 and CDR2 are PRHDT and FYEKMQ (reference sequence). This chain's CDR3 is CASSLTSANTGELFF. Here the CDR3 DNA reads TGTGCCAGCAGCCTAACTAGCGCTAACACCGGGGAGCTGTTTTTT.

V and J are TRBV5-1 and TRBJ2-7; 8 bases fit TRBD1. The ends lost 2 bases at V and 0 bases at J; junction bases unmatched: 10. The germline V gene has CDR1 SGHRS and CDR2 YFSETQ. The CDR3 loop spans 17 amino acids. The CDR3 loop is CASSLAKDRAGSYEQYF. In DNA, the CDR3 is TGCGCCAGCAGCTTAGCTAAGGACAGGGCCGGCTCCTACGAGCAGTACTTC.

This sequence joins TRBV19 and TRBJ2-3, with 9 nucleotides matching TRBD2. V lost 3 bases and J lost 4; bases outside the gene matches: 5. Germline lookup yields CDR1 LNHDA and CDR2 SQIVND (reference sequence). The CDR3 extends over 15 amino acids. The CDR3 DNA reads as TGTGCCAGTAGTATTGTAGCGGGAGAGGCAGATACGCAGTATTTT. It codes for CASSIVAGEADTQYF.

The chain carries TRBV27 and TRBJ2-1; possibly TRBD1 for D (6 bases). Germline V gene lookup returns CDR1 MNHEY and CDR2 SMNVEV (reference sequence). The CDR3 is 17 amino acids. V shed 7 bases and J shed 4 bases, with 23 bases lying between them. The CDR3 DNA reads as TGTGCCAGCACCGTAGGTTGGGGGCATAGTATGTACAATGAGCAGTTCTTC. This sequence encodes CASTVGWGHSMYNEQFF.

The gene calls are TRBV7-9 and TRBJ1-6, with TRBD1 matching over 8 bases. Per germline, CDR1 SEHNR and CDR2 FQNEAQ (reference sequence). The V and J ends lost 3 bases and 5 bases, in that order; junction bases with no gene match: 3. The CDR3 is 15 residues long. The CDR3 sequence is CASSFEGQDNSPLHF. The CDR3 nucleotides are TGTGCCAGCAGCTTCGAGGGACAGGATAATTCACCCCTCCACTTT.

V is TRBV6-9 and J is TRBJ1-2; 8 nucleotides agree with TRBD1. Per germline, CDR1 MNHGY and CDR2 SVAAGI. J lost 7 bases, V lost 3 bases, and 10 bases had no gene match. This CDR3 has 15 residues. The CDR3 is CASSYTNPTGVGYTF. CDR3 bases: TGTGCCAGCAGTTACACGAACCCGACAGGGGTTGGCTACACCTTC.

The chain joins TRBV27 to TRBJ1-1; D is unresolved. The CDR3 spans 16 residues. V lost 3 bases and J 1 base, leaving 15 bases between the germline ends. Per the germline V gene, CDR1 is MNHEY and CDR2 is SMNVEV (reference sequence). The CDR3: CASSLVGRVRNTEAFF. The CDR3 DNA follows: TGTGCCAGCAGTTTGGTAGGGAGGGTGAGGAACACTGAAGCTTTCTTT.

The chain is built from TRBV3-1 (or the pseudogene TRBV3-2) and TRBJ2-1; 9 bases fit TRBD2. V shed 3 bases, J shed 10 bases, and the junction held 10 bases outside the gene matches. The CDR3 is 15 amino acids. Germline V lookup: CDR1 LGHDT, CDR2 YNNKEL (reference sequence). The CDR3 nucleotides read TGTGCCAGCAGCCAGGGACTAGCACAATGGACCGAGCAGTTCTTC. Amino acid sequence: CASSQGLAQWTEQFF.

The V gene is TRBV6-1, the J gene TRBJ1-1; 8 bases fit TRBD1. V was pared by 4 bases and J by 5 bases, with 12 bases of the junction left unmatched. The germline CDR1 and CDR2 sequences are MNHNS and SASEGT. This CDR3 spans 16 amino acids. CDR3 residues: CASSVTGQAGGTEAFF. DNA for the CDR3: TGTGCCAGCAGTGTAACGGGACAGGCCGGCGGGACTGAAGCTTTCTTT.

V and J are TRBV3-1 (or the pseudogene TRBV3-2) and TRBJ1-5, with TRBD1 identical over 7 bases. J was trimmed by 3 bases and V by 4 bases; bases with no gene match: 6. Germline CDR1 LGHDT, CDR2 YNNKEL (reference sequence). CDR3 length: 15 amino acids. CDR3 in amino acids: CASSLGTAVNQPQHF. The CDR3 DNA sequence: TGTGCCAGCAGCCTTGGGACAGCAGTCAATCAGCCCCAGCATTTT.

This chain links TRBV19 with TRBJ1-5, with 9 bases fitting TRBD1. There are 17 residues in the CDR3. Germline CDR1 reads LNHDA; CDR2 reads SQIVND (reference sequence). The V gene end was trimmed by 5 bases and the J gene end by 3 bases; junction bases not matched to a gene: 11. CDR3 sequence: CASSQPGTGSYNQPQHF. Written as DNA, the CDR3 is TGTGCCAGTAGTCAACCCGGGACAGGGTCTTACAATCAGCCCCAGCATTTT.

The V gene is TRBV6-1, the J gene TRBJ1-1; D perhaps matches TRBD1 (6 bases). The CDR3 length is 12 residues. The germline gives CDR1 MNHNS, CDR2 SASEGT. V lost 3 bases, J lost 12 bases, and 14 bases lay in between. CDR3 sequence: CASSDRGRRSFF. The CDR3 DNA reads as TGTGCCAGCAGTGACAGGGGCCGGAGGTCTTTCTTT.

This chain links TRBV12-3 or TRBV12-4 with TRBJ2-3; D remains ambiguous. The CDR3 has 13 residues. Trimming pared 7 bases from V and 2 bases from J, leaving 10 bases between. In nucleotides, the CDR3 is TGTGCCAGCAAAACTCCCACCACAGATACGCAGTATTTT. Translated: CASKTPTTDTQYF.

V is TRBV7-8 and J is TRBJ1-2; 7 bases line up with TRBD1. CDR1 is SGHVS, CDR2 FQNEAQ, per germline. CDR3 length equals 13 residues. Losses at the gene ends were 1 base for V and 6 bases for J; bases not matched to a gene: 2. The CDR3 here is CASSLGQGNGYTF. In DNA, the CDR3 is TGTGCCAGCAGCTTAGGACAGGGCAATGGCTACACCTTC.

The chain uses TRBV6-6 and TRBJ1-2, with TRBD1 identical over 11 bases. Germline V lookup: CDR1 MNHNY, CDR2 SVGAGI (reference sequence). Trimming cost V 4 bases and J 6 bases; bases outside gene matches: 10. This CDR3 contains 16 residues. CDR3 sequence: CASSSTGTGGKNGYTF. Written as DNA, the CDR3 is TGTGCCAGCAGTTCAACCGGGACAGGGGGAAAGAATGGCTACACCTTC.

The CDR3 sequence: CASSPLIEQFF. The CDR3 DNA follows: TGTGCCAGCTCACCCCTTATAGAGCAGTTCTTC. V usage is TRBV18 and J usage is TRBJ2-1; D not certain. V was trimmed by 3 bases and J by 10 bases, leaving 7 bases between them. The CDR3 spans 11 residues. CDR1 KGHSH and CDR2 LQKENI come from the germline V gene.

This chain connects TRBV5-4 to TRBJ2-7; 12 bases fit TRBD1. CDR3 size: 15 residues. CDR1 is SGHNT and CDR2 is YYREEE in the germline V gene (reference sequence). V lost 4 bases to trimming and J lost 6 bases; unmatched junction nucleotides: 8. The CDR3 nucleotides read TGTGCCAGCAGCCCCCACCGGGACAGGGGGCTCGAGCAGTACTTC. The encoded protein is CASSPHRDRGLEQYF.

The rearrangement uses TRBV27 and TRBJ2-7; 10 positions match TRBD1. This CDR3 contains 16 residues. Germline V gene lookup returns CDR1 MNHEY and CDR2 SMNVEV (reference sequence). Trimming at V came to 7 bases and at J to 4 bases, leaving 13 bases not matched to a gene. DNA for the CDR3: TGTGCCAGCACCGGTTACGGGACAGGGGAGACGTACGAGCAGTACTTC. This gives the protein CASTGYGTGETYEQYF.

The chain is built from TRBV11-2 and TRBJ2-6, with D possibly matching TRBD2 (6 bases). The V end lost 5 bases, the J end lost 0 bases, and 14 bases lay between the germline ends. Germline CDR1 reads SGHAT; CDR2 reads FQNNGV. The CDR3 extends over 17 amino acids. DNA for the CDR3: TGTGCCAGCAGCCTACTGGGACTCAGCTCTGGGGCCAACGTCCTGACTTTC. Translation: CASSLLGLSSGANVLTF.

V usage is TRBV30 and J usage is TRBJ2-3; D unresolved. The CDR3 consists of 13 residues. Trimming left V 0 bases short and J 3 bases short, with 7 bases between. CDR1 and CDR2 from the germline V gene are GTSNPN and SVGIG (reference sequence). The CDR3 here is CAWSVQTTDTQYF. The CDR3 nucleotides read TGTGCCTGGAGTGTACAGACAACAGATACGCAGTATTTT.

This clone was detected only a few times. This chain uses TRBV7-9 with TRBJ2-2; a weak D match, TRBD2 (6 bases). V lost 5 bases and J 6 bases, leaving 10 bases between the germline ends. The CDR3 has 13 residues. Germline V gives CDR1 SEHNR, CDR2 FQNEAQ (reference sequence). The CDR3 DNA reads TGTGCCAGCAGCCTCGGGACTGCCGGGGAGCTGTTTTTT. This translates into CASSLGTAGELFF.

The genes are TRBV20-1 and TRBJ2-1; no clear D gene. Germline CDR1 DFQATT, CDR2 SNEGSKA (reference sequence). This CDR3 region has 11 residues. Trimming left V 6 bases short and J 3 bases short, with 6 bases between. DNA of the CDR3: TGCAGTGCCAATAGCTACAATGAGCAGTTCTTC. This gives the protein CSANSYNEQFF.

This rearrangement joins TRBV7-9 to TRBJ2-5; the D gene is possibly TRBD1 (5 bases). Between the trimmed V and J ends, which lost 2 bases and 3 bases, there was a span of 10 bases. The CDR3 covers 14 residues. From germline, CDR1 is SEHNR and CDR2 FQNEAQ (reference sequence). The CDR3 sequence: CASSLSRAEETQYF. CDR3 nucleotides: TGTGCCAGCAGCTTAAGCAGGGCAGAAGAGACCCAGTACTTC.